This entry concerns a single TCR beta chain. What it recognizes is unknown. In the library, unique molecular identifiers were attached to individual cDNA molecules. In the study's own analysis: From approximately 20,000 to 700,000 TCRs were found per sample, with a median of around 100,000. TCRdb recomputed calls from the RACE reads with MiXCR, one row per CDR3 protein. These V and J calls rely on TCRdb rather than the paper's analysis. The repertoire holds over 300,000 distinct CDR3 sequences, with approximately 5.1% as singletons. Time point noted: pre-sensitization, week 0. Treatment given: therapeutic diphenylcyclopropenone sensitization with weekly scalp DPC. The sample originates from a study of human T cells and chemical hapten exposure. Study-level results: DPC sensitization did not alter TCRs above 1 in 1000 frequency. Patch test score showed a positive correlation with PT1 expanded TCR counts.

The receptor was isolated from a woman aged 50 to 60 with alopecia areata. Some clones in this sample may be carry-over from other donors' samples. The sequenced sample was whole blood, obtained in connection with sensitization to the hapten diphenylcyclopropenone (DPC).

For the CDR3, the DNA is TGTGCCAGCAGCCGGGCCGGGTTCAATCAGCCCCAGCATTTT. Protein product: CASSRAGFNQPQHF. The J gene is TRBJ1-5, the V gene TRBV27, with D unclear. The CDR3 is 14 amino acids. The ends were cut back, 6 bases at V and 3 bases at J, with 12 bases in the middle. CDR1 is MNHEY and CDR2 is SMNVEV in the germline V gene (reference sequence).